Presented here are 19 T cell receptor beta chains from one specimen sequenced in a study of cytomegalovirus exposure and HLA in healthy donors. Amplification used 60 Vbeta primers and 13 Jbeta primers. Profiling relied on immunoSEQ multiplex PCR, and the TCRdb table lists in-frame clones only, not all of them. The sample consists of 180,000 or so clones, about four fifths of them appearing once. Input material: PBMCs. The source of these receptors is a woman between 18 and 29 years old in good health and CMV-seropositive.

The rearrangement uses TRBV29-1 and TRBJ2-7, with 8 bases matching TRBD1. CDR3 length equals 13 residues. Losses at the gene ends were 4 bases for V and 3 bases for J; bases not matched to a gene: 5. CDR1 is SQVTM and CDR2 is ANQGSEA in the germline V gene. The CDR3 sequence: CSVGGQGLYEQYF. The CDR3 nucleotides read TGCAGCGTTGGAGGACAGGGACTCTACGAGCAGTACTTC.

The chain uses TRBV6-5 and TRBJ2-7; possibly TRBD2 for D (5 bases). Per the germline V gene, CDR1 is MNHEY and CDR2 is SVGAGI. This CDR3 comprises 13 residues. Trimming removed 6 bases from V and 4 bases from J, with 13 bases in between. This chain's CDR3 is CASSRDWRYEQYF. CDR3 coding DNA: TGTGCCAGCAGCCGTGATTGGAGGTACGAGCAGTACTTC.

The rearrangement joins TRBV6-1 to TRBJ2-2, with a tentative D call TRBD2 (6 bases). Per germline, CDR1 MNHNS and CDR2 SASEGT. The CDR3 totals 15 residues. Trimming left V 0 bases short and J 7 bases short, with 12 bases between. The CDR3 is CASSEAGQGGGELFF. CDR3 coding DNA: TGTGCCAGCAGTGAAGCGGGGCAGGGAGGCGGGGAGCTGTTTTTT.

This clone has a single count. The V and J genes are TRBV5-6 and TRBJ2-2; TRBD1 agrees at 7 bases. The CDR3 extends over 17 amino acids. CDR1 is SGHDT and CDR2 is YYEEEE in the germline V gene. After removal of 2 bases from V and 2 bases from J, the junction contained 9 bases not matched to a gene. The CDR3 loop reads CASSLYIRDRNTGELFF. CDR3 DNA: TGTGCCAGCAGCTTATATATCCGGGACAGAAACACCGGGGAGCTGTTTTTT. Looking up the rest from reference TRBV5-6 and TRBJ2-2 gives the full variable domain: DAGVTQSPTHLIKTRGQQVTLRCSPKSGHDTVSWYQQALGQGPQFIFQYYEEEERQRGNFPDRFSGHQFPNYSSELNVNALLLGDSALYLCASSLYIRDRNTGELFFGEGSRLTVL.

The chain recombines TRBV6-1 with TRBJ2-7; 9 bases are a match to TRBD2. The V segment lost 9 bases and the J segment 2 bases; nucleotides outside the gene matches: 5. The CDR3 length is 13 residues. In germline, CDR1 is MNHNS, CDR2 SASEGT. CDR3 region: CASERGVPYEQYF. The CDR3 region has the DNA TGTGCCAGTGAGCGGGGGGTCCCCTACGAGCAGTACTTC.

The rearrangement uses TRBV9 and TRBJ2-5; D is unresolved. The germline V gene encodes CDR1 SGDLS and CDR2 YYNGEE. Trimming cost V 0 bases and J 1 base, with 13 bases left between them. CDR3 length equals 16 residues. CDR3 DNA sequence: TGTGCCAGCAGCGTAGAGGCAGGCCCTATCCAAGAGACCCAGTACTTC. Residues: CASSVEAGPIQETQYF. The whole variable domain, filled in from reference TRBV9 and TRBJ2-5, reads DSGVTQTPKHLITATGQRVTLRCSPRSGDLSVYWYQQSLDQGLQFLIQYYNGEERAKGNILERFSAQQFPDLHSELNLSSLELGDSALYFCASSVEAGPIQETQYFGPGTRLLVL.

The chain joins TRBV7-2 to TRBJ2-1; D may be TRBD2 (6 bases). CDR3 length: 13 residues. Germline V gene sequence: CDR1 SGHTA, CDR2 FQGNSA. V was pared by 5 bases and J by 3 bases, with 8 bases between. In DNA, the CDR3 is TGTGCCAGCAGCCCCGGGGGCTACAATGAGCAGTTCTTC. Its protein is CASSPGGYNEQFF.

The genes are TRBV5-5 and TRBJ2-6; 9 positions agree with TRBD1. CDR1 is SGHKS and CDR2 is YYEKEE in the germline V gene (reference sequence). The J segment lost 2 bases and the V segment lost 4 bases, leaving 10 bases of the junction unmatched. CDR3 length equals 18 residues. CDR3 in amino acids: CASSGYRDREPGANVLTF. In DNA form, the CDR3 reads TGTGCCAGCAGCGGCTACCGGGACAGGGAGCCTGGGGCCAACGTCCTGACTTTC. Full variable domain (remainder filled in from reference TRBV5-5 and TRBJ2-6): DAGVTQSPTHLIKTRGQQVTLRCSPISGHKSVSWYQQVLGQGPQFIFQYYEKEERGRGNFPDRFSARQFPNYSSELNVNALLLGDSALYLCASSGYRDREPGANVLTFGAGSRLTVL.

The V gene is TRBV10-1, the J gene TRBJ2-6, with a possible D match to TRBD1 (5 bases). The length of the CDR3 is 15 residues. In germline, CDR1 is WNHNN, CDR2 SYGVQD (reference sequence). The ends were cut back, 0 bases at V and 2 bases at J, with 5 bases in the middle. For the CDR3, the DNA is TGCGCCAGCAGTGAGTCCAGGGCTGGGGCCAACGTCCTGACTTTC. Translation gives CASSESRAGANVLTF.

Remarks on this clone: One junction end disagrees with the germline gene, perhaps due to a read error. This chain links TRBV5-1 with TRBJ1-1, with 7 bases matching TRBD1. This CDR3 has 15 residues. Germline V lookup: CDR1 SGHRS, CDR2 YFSETQ. CDR3 bases: TGCGCCAGCACCTTGACAGGGTCGGGGAACACTGAAGCTTTCTTT. Its protein is CASTLTGSGNTEAFF.

The gene calls are TRBV10-3 and TRBJ2-1, with 16 bases that match TRBD2. The CDR3 runs to 19 residues. With 0 bases clipped from V and 0 bases from J, the junction kept 2 bases outside the gene matches. Germline CDR1 reads ENHRY; CDR2 reads SYGVKD. This CDR3 is CAISESGTSGGASYNEQFF. CDR3 in DNA: TGTGCCATCAGTGAGTCCGGGACTAGCGGGGGGGCCTCCTACAATGAGCAGTTCTTC.

The chain employs TRBV6-1 and TRBJ2-7; 10 bases are a match to TRBD2. V shed 10 bases and J 2 bases; nucleotides not matched to a gene: 11. In germline, CDR1 is MNHNS, CDR2 SASEGT. The length of the CDR3 is 15 residues. In nucleotides, the CDR3 is TGTGCCACCCTAAGCGGGGGGGCTATTCCCTACGAGCAGTACTTC. This translates into CATLSGGAIPYEQYF.

V usage is TRBV9 and J usage is TRBJ1-2; D gene uncertain. Trimming took 3 bases from V and 5 from J, leaving 11 bases between them. The CDR3 length is 13 residues. In germline, CDR1 is SGDLS, CDR2 YYNGEE. CDR3 region: CASSAGGGYGYTF. CDR3 DNA: TGTGCCAGCAGCGCCGGCGGAGGGTATGGCTACACCTTC. Supplemented by reference TRBV9 and TRBJ1-2, the full variable domain reads DSGVTQTPKHLITATGQRVTLRCSPRSGDLSVYWYQQSLDQGLQFLIQYYNGEERAKGNILERFSAQQFPDLHSELNLSSLELGDSALYFCASSAGGGYGYTFGSGTRLTVV.

The chain couples TRBV7-9 to TRBJ2-1, with 7 bases lining up with TRBD1. V was clipped by 5 bases and J by 7 bases; unmatched bases: 8. CDR1 is SEHNR and CDR2 is FQNEAQ in the germline V gene (reference sequence). CDR3 length: 14 amino acids. CDR3 sequence reads: CASSAPPGGNEQFF. DNA of the CDR3: TGTGCCAGCAGCGCGCCGCCAGGGGGAAATGAGCAGTTCTTC. The full variable domain, with the rest looked up from reference TRBV7-9 and TRBJ2-1, is DTGVSQNPRHKITKRGQNVTFRCDPISEHNRLYWYRQTLGQGPEFLTYFQNEAQLEKSRLLSDRFSAERPKGSFSTLEIQRTEQGDSAMYLCASSAPPGGNEQFFGPGTRLTVL.

V and J are TRBV5-6 and TRBJ1-1; D not resolved. The CDR3 is 12 amino acids. Germline V gene sequence: CDR1 SGHDT, CDR2 YYEEEE. Trimming removed 0 bases from V and 4 bases from J, with 4 bases in between. CDR3 sequence: CASSLASTEAFF. The DNA of the CDR3 is TGTGCCAGCAGCTTGGCCAGCACTGAAGCTTTCTTT.

The V and J genes are TRBV9 and TRBJ1-2, with 9 bases that match TRBD1. After removal of 0 bases from V and 4 bases from J, the junction contained 19 bases not matched to a gene. Germline CDR1 reads SGDLS; CDR2 reads YYNGEE. The CDR3 runs to 20 residues. CDR3 DNA: TGTGCCAGCAGCGTAGCTACACCGGGAAACAGGGGGCGTAACTTCTATGGCTACACCTTC. Translating gives CASSVATPGNRGRNFYGYTF.

This clone showed up just once. The rearrangement links TRBV5-6 to TRBJ2-4; no clear D gene. Germline V gene lookup returns CDR1 SGHDT and CDR2 YYEEEE. Trimming took 1 base from V and 9 from J, leaving 14 bases between them. CDR3 size: 14 residues. The CDR3 sequence: CASSLKPTPSIQYF. The CDR3 DNA follows: TGTGCCAGCAGCTTGAAACCGACTCCTTCCATTCAGTACTTC.

This sequence joins TRBV4-3 and TRBJ1-3, with D possibly matching TRBD1 (5 bases). V was pared by 1 base and J by 4 bases, with 17 bases between. Germline V gene lookup returns CDR1 LGHNA and CDR2 YSLEER. The CDR3 is 17 amino acids. For the CDR3, the DNA is TGCGCCAGCAGCCAAGGATTAGGAGAGAGACAGGGAAACACCATATATTTT. As protein: CASSQGLGERQGNTIYF.

The chain carries TRBV11-2 and TRBJ2-3; tentatively, D is TRBD2 (6 bases). The V end lost 5 bases, the J end lost 2 bases, and 14 bases lay between the germline ends. The CDR3 has 15 amino acids. Germline V gene lookup returns CDR1 SGHAT and CDR2 FQNNGV. The CDR3: CASSHGAGFTDTQYF. CDR3 nucleotides: TGTGCCAGCAGCCATGGGGCGGGGTTCACAGATACGCAGTATTTT.